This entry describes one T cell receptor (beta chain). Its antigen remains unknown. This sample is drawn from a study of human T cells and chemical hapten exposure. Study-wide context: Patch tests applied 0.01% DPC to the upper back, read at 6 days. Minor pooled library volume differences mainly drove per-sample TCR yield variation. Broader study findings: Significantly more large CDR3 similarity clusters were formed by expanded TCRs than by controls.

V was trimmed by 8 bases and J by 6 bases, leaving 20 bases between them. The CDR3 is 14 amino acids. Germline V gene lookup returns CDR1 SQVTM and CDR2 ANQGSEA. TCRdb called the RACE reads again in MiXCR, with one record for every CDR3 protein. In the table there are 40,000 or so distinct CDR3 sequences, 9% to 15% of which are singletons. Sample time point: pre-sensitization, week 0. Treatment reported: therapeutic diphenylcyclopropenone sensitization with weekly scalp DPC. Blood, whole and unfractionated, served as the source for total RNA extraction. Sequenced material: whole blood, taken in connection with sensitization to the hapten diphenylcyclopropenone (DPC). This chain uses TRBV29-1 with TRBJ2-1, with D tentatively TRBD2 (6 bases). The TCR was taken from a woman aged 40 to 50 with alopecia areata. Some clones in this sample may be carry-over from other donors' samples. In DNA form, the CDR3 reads TGCAGCTCTAGCGACCCAGCCAATACCAATGAGCAGTTCTTC. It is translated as CSSSDPANTNEQFF.